The 27 T cell receptor beta chains presented below share a single source sample, sequenced in a study of T cell clonality in common variable immunodeficiency. Assay used: immunoSEQ multiplex PCR; TCRdb lists only in-frame clones, some missing. Recorded here are about 60,000 clones, none singletons. Specimen: peripheral blood mononuclear cells. The receptors originated from a person aged 18 to 75 in good health.

This clone has a count of ten or more. The missing CDR3 end, 3 residues past where the read stops, is filled in from the germline J gene. This chain links TRBV30 with TRBJ2-7; TRBD1 matches 8 bases. The CDR3 consists of 14 residues. Germline V CDR1 and CDR2: GTSNPN, SVGIG (reference sequence). After removal of 4 bases from V and 5 bases from J, the junction contained 10 bases not matched to a gene. The sequenced CDR3 bases are TGTGCCTGGAAGGACAGGGTCTGGGGGAACGAG. Amino acid sequence: CAWKDRVWGNE. The full CDR3 sequence reads CAWKDRVWGNEQYF. Together with reference TRBV30 and TRBJ2-7, the CDR3 gives the full variable domain: SQTIHQWPATLVQPVGSPLSLECTVEGTSNPNLYWYRQAAGRGLQLLFYSVGIGQISSEVPQNLSASRPQDRQFILSSKKLLLSDSGFYLCAWKDRVWGNEQYFGPGTRLTVT.

This clone was seen at least ten times. Incomplete CDR3 DNA: TGTGCCAGCTCACCGGACAGGAAGGGTCAGCCC. It codes for CASSPDRKGQP. The whole CDR3 region reads CASSPDRKGQPQHF. The V call is TRBV18, the J call TRBJ1-5, with 7 nucleotides matching TRBD1. The read ends 3 residues before the CDR3 terminus; that terminus is restored from the germline J gene. The V gene's germline CDR1 is KGHSH and CDR2 LQKENI. The CDR3 is 14 residues long. The ends lost 3 bases at V and 6 bases at J; junction bases unmatched: 5.

This clone was recorded at least ten times. The read ends 3 residues shy of where the CDR3 ends; the end is completed using the germline J gene. The rearrangement joins TRBV30 to TRBJ2-5, with a possible D match to TRBD2 (6 bases). The CDR3 is 15 amino acids. The germline V gene encodes CDR1 GTSNPN and CDR2 SVGIG (reference sequence). The ends were cut back, 5 bases at V and 2 bases at J, with 18 bases in the middle. The DNA read from the CDR3 is TGTGCCTGGCGAAGGGGAGGCGGAGGGCAAGAGACC. It codes for CAWRRGGGGQET. The full CDR3 is CAWRRGGGGQETQYF.

There are many counts of this clone. The read ends 3 residues shy of where the CDR3 ends; the end is completed using the germline J gene. The chain uses TRBV19 and TRBJ2-7; 8 bases are shared with TRBD2. J gave up 3 bases and V 5 bases, and 9 bases lay outside the gene matches. This CDR3 contains 15 residues. The germline CDR1 and CDR2 sequences are LNHDA and SQIVND (reference sequence). The chain's CDR3 is CASSPTAGGVYEQYF. Partial CDR3 DNA: TGTGCCAGTAGTCCTACTGCGGGAGGAGTCTACGAG. Full variable domain (rest looked up from reference TRBV19 and TRBJ2-7): DGGITQSPKYLFRKEGQNVTLSCEQNLNHDAMYWYRQDPGQGLRLIYYSQIVNDFQKGDIAEGYSVSREKKESFPLTVTSAQKNPTAFYLCASSPTAGGVYEQYFGPGTRLTVT.

This clone appeared many times. The observed sequence ends 3 residues before the CDR3 terminus, with the missing tail filled in from the germline J gene. The chain joins TRBV19 to TRBJ1-5; D possibly corresponds to TRBD1 (5 bases). V lost 5 bases, J lost 6 bases, and 8 bases lay in between. This CDR3 spans 12 amino acids. CDR1 LNHDA and CDR2 SQIVND come from the germline V gene (reference sequence). CDR3 DNA (partial): TGTGCCAGTAGTGTGGGACTTCAGCCC. Residues: CASSVGLQP. The entire CDR3 protein reads CASSVGLQPQHF.

The chain's CDR3 is CASSIIAGETQYF. CDR3 bases read: TGTGCCAGTAGTATAATAGCGGGAGAGACC. V and J are TRBV19 and TRBJ2-5, with 7 bases identical to TRBD2. From the germline J gene comes the end of the CDR3, since the read stops 3 residues before it. This CDR3 comprises 13 residues. Germline V gene data show CDR1 as LNHDA and CDR2 as SQIVND (reference sequence). V lost 2 bases, J lost 4 bases, and 1 base stayed unmatched.

In this sample, this clone turned up many times. The read stops 3 residues short of the end of the CDR3; the missing end is completed from the germline J gene. This rearrangement joins TRBV20-1 to TRBJ2-5; 10 nucleotides match TRBD2. V dropped 0 bases and J dropped 4; count of bases not matched to a gene: 5. This CDR3 is 15 amino acids long. The germline CDR1 and CDR2 sequences are DFQATT and SNEGSKA (reference sequence). Partial CDR3 DNA: TGCAGTGCTAGAGAGGCTAGCGGGAGCGTAGAGACC. Its protein is CSAREASGSVET. The CDR3 as a whole reads CSAREASGSVETQYF.

This clone was observed many times. The DNA ends 3 residues before the CDR3 does, and the rest of the CDR3 is filled in from the germline J gene. The gene calls are TRBV5-1 and TRBJ2-1; TRBD1 matches 10 bases. This CDR3 spans 15 amino acids. Germline V gene sequence: CDR1 SGHRS, CDR2 YFSETQ. V shed 0 bases, J shed 7 bases, and the junction held 4 bases outside the gene matches. The part of the CDR3 DNA that was read is TGCGCCAGCAGCTTGGGACAGGGGGCAATGAATGAG. The encoded protein is CASSLGQGAMNE. The whole CDR3 protein is CASSLGQGAMNEQFF. Based on the CDR3 plus reference TRBV5-1 and TRBJ2-1, the full variable domain is KAGVTQTPRYLIKTRGQQVTLSCSPISGHRSVSWYQQTPGQGLQFLFEYFSETQRNKGNFPGRFSGRQFSNSRSEMNVSTLELGDSALYLCASSLGQGAMNEQFFGPGTRLTVL.

This clone was found many times. The observed sequence ends 3 residues before the CDR3 terminus, with the missing tail filled in from the germline J gene. The chain is built from TRBV5-1 and TRBJ2-7, with TRBD2 matching over 10 bases. CDR1 is SGHRS, CDR2 YFSETQ, per germline. With 3 bases clipped from V and 4 bases from J, the junction kept 1 base outside the gene matches. CDR3 length: 13 residues. The CDR3 spells CASSSSGSYEQYF. CDR3 DNA, as far as it was read: TGCGCCAGCAGCTCTAGCGGGAGTTACGAG.

This clone was observed many times. The read gets to within 3 residues of the CDR3 end, and the germline J gene fills in the rest. The chain uses TRBV20-1 and TRBJ2-3; D is uncertain. The length of the CDR3 is 14 residues. Germline V gene data show CDR1 as DFQATT and CDR2 as SNEGSKA (reference sequence). V was clipped by 5 bases and J by 4 bases, with 16 bases between them. The chain's CDR3 is CSAVESSRADTQYF. Partial CDR3 DNA: TGCAGTGCTGTGGAATCCTCAAGGGCAGATACG.

This clone was counted ten times or more. Germline is not matched at one junction end, which may reflect a read error. The read falls 3 residues short of the CDR3 end, and the missing part is taken from the germline J gene. The genes are TRBV4-2 and TRBJ1-1; a weak D match, TRBD1 (5 bases). The CDR3 has 15 residues. Germline V gene data show CDR1 as LGHNA and CDR2 as YNFKEQ. The covered CDR3 bases are TGCGCCAGCAGCGACCACTCGGGGGGGGGAACTGAA. It codes for CASSDHSGGGTE. The full-length CDR3 reads as CASSDHSGGGTEAFF.

This clone was seen many times. Incomplete CDR3 DNA: TGTGCCAGCAGCCGGGTCCCTCCGGGACTAGCGGGAGGGTCCTACAATGAG. Its translation is CASSRVPPGLAGGSYNE. The whole CDR3 region reads CASSRVPPGLAGGSYNEQFF. The chain joins TRBV13 to TRBJ2-1; 16 bases are shared with TRBD2. The read is 3 residues too short to cover the CDR3 end, so that end is filled in from the germline J gene. V was clipped by 5 bases and J by 1 base; unmatched bases: 11. Germline CDR1 is PRHDT and CDR2 is FYEKMQ (reference sequence). The CDR3 contains 20 residues.

This clone came up many times. The CDR3 end is not reached by the read, which stops 3 residues before it; the germline J gene fills it in. The chain employs TRBV20-1 and TRBJ2-1, with 9 bases matching TRBD2. Germline CDR1 DFQATT, CDR2 SNEGSKA (reference sequence). The CDR3 totals 14 residues. With V trimmed by 6 bases and J by 3 bases, 6 bases remained unmatched. The part of the CDR3 DNA that was read is TGCAGTGCCGGACTAGCGCAAGTCTACAATGAG. This encodes CSAGLAQVYNE. The CDR3 as a whole reads CSAGLAQVYNEQFF.

The table lists this clone with many counts. The CDR3 spells CSARGTGDYGYTF. The CDR3 bases that were read are TGCAGTGCTAGAGGAACAGGAGACTATGGC. The J gene is TRBJ1-2, the V gene TRBV20-1; tentatively, D is TRBD1 (5 bases). The read stops 3 residues short of the end of the CDR3; the missing end is completed from the germline J gene. This CDR3 has 13 amino acids. V was shortened by 1 base and J by 3 bases, with 9 bases between the two germline ends. Germline loops: CDR1 DFQATT, CDR2 SNEGSKA (reference sequence).

This clone has a count of ten or more. The read stops 3 residues short of the end of the CDR3; the missing end is completed from the germline J gene. The chain has TRBV7-8 and TRBJ2-7, with a tentative D call TRBD1 (6 bases). Trimming removed 5 bases from V and 3 bases from J, with 11 bases in between. Germline V gives CDR1 SGHVS, CDR2 FQNEAQ. The length of the CDR3 is 13 residues. The covered CDR3 bases are TGTGCCAGCAGCCTCCAAGGGGGCTACGAG. It encodes CASSLQGGYE. The CDR3 reads in full as CASSLQGGYEQYF.

This clone showed up many times. Sequencing ends 3 residues short of the CDR3 end; the germline J gene provides the rest. The chain carries TRBV28 and TRBJ2-7; 10 bases fit TRBD2. The CDR3 has 15 residues. V trimming: 6 bases; J trimming: 1 base; junction bases outside the gene matches: 6. CDR1 is MDHEN, CDR2 SYDVKM, per germline. The DNA read from the CDR3 is TGTGCCAGCAGCTCTAGCGGGAGCGATTCCTACGAG. It is translated as CASSSSGSDSYE. The CDR3, in full, reads CASSSSGSDSYEQYF.

This clone was detected many times. The junction and the germline gene differ at one end; a read error may be behind it. The read finishes 3 residues shy of the CDR3 end, and the germline J gene is used to complete it. This chain links TRBV4-2 with TRBJ2-2; TRBD1 matches 8 bases. Germline V gives CDR1 LGHNA, CDR2 YNFKEQ. This CDR3 has 17 residues. Incomplete CDR3 DNA: TGCGCCAGCAGCCAAGATTGGCAGGGGGCGTACACCGGGGAG. Its translation is CASSQDWQGAYTGE. The full CDR3 protein is CASSQDWQGAYTGELFF.

This clone was counted many times. Coverage ceases 3 residues before the CDR3 finishes, and the germline J gene fills in the end. Other DNA sequences in the sample encode the same CDR3. This rearrangement joins TRBV18 to TRBJ2-7, with D possibly being TRBD1 (6 bases). This CDR3 spans 17 amino acids. The germline V gene encodes CDR1 KGHSH and CDR2 LQKENI. V lost 0 bases to trimming and J lost 2 bases, with 17 bases between them. The CDR3: CASSPPVLTGETYEQYF. The part of the CDR3 DNA that was read is TGTGCCAGCTCACCACCCGTTTTGACAGGCGAGACCTACGAG.

This clone was seen many times. The CDR3 goes on 3 residues after the read ends, and that part is filled in from the germline J gene. The J gene is TRBJ2-3, the V gene TRBV5-1; 10 bases line up with TRBD1. The CDR3 length is 15 residues. Per germline, CDR1 SGHRS and CDR2 YFSETQ. The V and J ends lost 7 bases and 2 bases, in that order; junction bases with no gene match: 7. The CDR3 loop reads CASHTGTGATDTQYF. The sequenced CDR3 bases are TGCGCCAGCCATACCGGGACAGGGGCCACAGATACG.

This clone was seen at least ten times. The read comes to an end 3 residues before the CDR3 does, leaving the germline J gene to fill in the end. The chain couples TRBV18 to TRBJ2-7, with 12 bases lining up with TRBD2. The junction had 3 bases not matched to a gene; V was cut back by 3 bases and J by 6 bases. Germline assignment: CDR1 KGHSH and CDR2 LQKENI. The CDR3 length is 14 residues. The CDR3 here is CASSPPGLAGEQYF. Incomplete CDR3 DNA: TGTGCCAGCTCACCTCCGGGACTAGCGGGCGAG.

At least ten counts were recorded for this clone. The CDR3 loop is CASSLRRDSYNEQFF. CDR3 DNA, as far as it was read: TGTGCCAGCAGTTTACGGCGGGACTCCTACAATGAG. The gene calls are TRBV27 and TRBJ2-1; D may be TRBD2 (6 bases). With the read ending 3 residues before the CDR3 end, the germline J gene is used to fill in that end. This CDR3 has 15 amino acids. Germline lookup yields CDR1 MNHEY and CDR2 SMNVEV (reference sequence). V lost 2 bases, J lost 0 bases, and 8 bases lay in between.

This clone was counted ten times or more. The read ends 3 residues before the CDR3 terminus; that terminus is restored from the germline J gene. V is TRBV7-2 and J is TRBJ2-5; 7 bases agree with TRBD1. V was clipped by 4 bases and J by 7 bases; unmatched bases: 9. Looked up from germline, CDR1 is SGHTA and CDR2 is FQGNSA. The CDR3 runs to 14 residues. The CDR3 spells CASSSDRSYGTQYF. The sequenced CDR3 bases are TGTGCCAGCAGCTCGGACAGGTCCTACGGGACC.

This clone has ten or more counts. The read terminates 3 residues before the CDR3 end, so the remaining end is supplied by the germline J gene. The rearrangement links TRBV19 to TRBJ2-1; D is possibly TRBD2 (7 bases). The CDR3 consists of 17 residues. Germline CDR1 is LNHDA and CDR2 is SQIVND (reference sequence). V shed 1 base and J shed 2 bases, with 15 bases lying between them. The CDR3 sequence: CASSIVRGGGTYNEQFF. The sequenced CDR3 bases are TGTGCCAGTAGTATAGTGAGAGGGGGGGGTACCTACAATGAG.

This clone occurred many times. The CDR3 end falls 3 residues outside the read, so it is completed with the germline J gene. This chain joins TRBV18 and TRBJ1-6; 10 bases match TRBD1. Trimming removed 3 bases from V and 11 bases from J; junction bases left unmatched: 7. The CDR3 has 15 amino acids. The germline CDR1 and CDR2 sequences are KGHSH and LQKENI. The CDR3 DNA, read in part, is TGTGCCAGCTCACCTTCCGGACAGGGGGAAACACCC. The encoded protein is CASSPSGQGETP. The full CDR3 is CASSPSGQGETPLHF.

This clone was recorded at least ten times. Read data end 3 residues before the CDR3 end; the end is taken from the germline J gene. The rearrangement uses TRBV7-2 and TRBJ2-1; 11 nucleotides agree with TRBD1. The CDR3 loop spans 14 amino acids. V gave up 8 bases and J gave up 7 bases; unmatched junction bases: 7. Germline values: CDR1 SGHTA, CDR2 FQGNSA. The DNA read from the CDR3 is TGTGCCAGCCACCCGGACAGGGGGCGAAATGAG. As protein: CASHPDRGRNE. The CDR3 in full is CASHPDRGRNEQFF.

This clone was seen ten or more times. The sequenced fragment ends 3 residues before the CDR3 boundary, so the rest is inferred from the germline J gene. V usage is TRBV27 and J usage is TRBJ2-3, with TRBD2 as a possible D gene (6 bases). CDR1 and CDR2 (germline): MNHEY, SMNVEV (reference sequence). The CDR3 is made up of 15 amino acids. V lost 7 bases and J lost 1, with 15 bases in between. The CDR3 protein is CASTISGQRTDTQYF. CDR3 bases read: TGTGCCAGCACCATCAGCGGGCAACGCACAGATACG.

This clone was picked up many times. Read sequence stops 3 residues before the CDR3 end, and the germline J gene provides the missing end. The chain joins TRBV5-1 to TRBJ2-5, with 10 bases lining up with TRBD2. The ends lost 3 bases at V and 5 bases at J; junction bases unmatched: 10. CDR3 length: 16 residues. Germline assignment: CDR1 SGHRS and CDR2 YFSETQ. The CDR3 bases that were read are TGCGCCAGCAGCTCTCAAGGACTAGCGGAATGGGAGACC. This gives the protein CASSSQGLAEWET. The complete CDR3 sequence is CASSSQGLAEWETQYF.